The following is a T cell receptor (beta chain) sequence with its context. Its antigen is as yet unknown. This sample stems from a study of cytomegalovirus exposure and HLA in healthy donors. Study context: Per a later analysis, the 666 first-cohort and fewer than 150 validation repertoires shared one platform. Study-wide results and caveats: Rarity held for most TCR sequences, but there were some public TCRs that occurred in many donors. Cytomegalovirus-associated status was assigned to fewer than 200 TCR beta chains.

The CDR3 length is 10 residues. Per germline, CDR1 SQVTM and CDR2 ANQGSEA. V lost 6 bases to trimming and J lost 5 bases, with 8 bases between them. Libraries were prepared by immunoSEQ multiplex PCR; TCRdb keeps only in-frame clonotypes and omits some of them. The repertoire consists of some 76,000 clones, with approximately 94% occurring once and the leading ten covering 2.5% to 3.5%. V usage is TRBV29-1 and J usage is TRBJ2-7; no firm D call. The sequenced sample consisted of PBMCs. The receptor was isolated from a woman in her late teens or twenties in good health and CMV-seropositive. The CDR3 DNA reads as TGCAGCGTGAGTCTGAACGAGCAGTACTTC. It translates to CSVSLNEQYF.